This paragraph reports one T cell receptor (beta chain). Its antigen remains unknown. V lost 3 bases and J 6 bases, leaving 12 bases between the germline ends. Per germline, CDR1 KGHDR and CDR2 SFDVKD. This CDR3 contains 14 residues. Data came from immunoSEQ multiplex PCR; TCRdb stores just in-frame clones and leaves some out. The sample lists about 69,000 clones; around four fifths were seen once. The sample is drawn from a study of T cell responses to AZD1222 COVID-19 vaccine. Regarding the study as a whole: Spike-specific TCR breadth rose after two AZD1222 doses, and depth rose as well. Seropositive at baseline were only a handful of AZD1222 recipients. Donors skewed white British and female; clonal diversity was possibly underestimated. Targeting of unmutated variant regions was reportedly seen in nearly half of spike-specific TCRs.

The TCR sequence derives from an adult who received the AZD1222 COVID-19 vaccine. V is TRBV24-1 and J is TRBJ2-3, with unresolved D. This specimen was peripheral blood, taken 28 days after the second AZD1222 dose. Here the CDR3 reads CATSDHRLGDTQYF. The CDR3 bases are TGTGCCACCAGTGATCACCGCTTAGGGGATACGCAGTATTTT.